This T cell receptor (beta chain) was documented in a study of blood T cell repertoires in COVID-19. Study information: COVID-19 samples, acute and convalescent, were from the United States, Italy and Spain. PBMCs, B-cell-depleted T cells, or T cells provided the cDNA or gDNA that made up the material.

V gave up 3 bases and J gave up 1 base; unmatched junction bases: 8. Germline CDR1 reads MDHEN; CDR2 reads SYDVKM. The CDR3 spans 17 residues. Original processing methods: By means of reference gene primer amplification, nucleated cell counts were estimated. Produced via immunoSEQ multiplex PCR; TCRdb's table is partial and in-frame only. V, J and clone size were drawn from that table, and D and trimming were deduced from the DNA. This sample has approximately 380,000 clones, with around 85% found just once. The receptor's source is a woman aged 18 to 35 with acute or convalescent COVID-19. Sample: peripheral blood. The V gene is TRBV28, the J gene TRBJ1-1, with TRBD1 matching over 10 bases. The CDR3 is CASSFMGQGQGNTEAFF. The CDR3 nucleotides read TGTGCCAGCAGTTTTATGGGACAGGGGCAGGGGAACACTGAAGCTTTCTTT.